Listed here are 30 T cell receptor beta chains from one sample, sequenced in a study of T cell clonality in common variable immunodeficiency. Broader study findings: Reportedly, TCR beta sequences from common variable immunodeficiency showed fewer deletions and N-nucleotide insertions.

No antigen is known for these receptors. Profiling relied on immunoSEQ multiplex PCR, and the TCRdb table lists in-frame clones only, not all of them. The profile covers around 17,000 clones, none occurring a single time. Sequencing was performed on peripheral blood mononuclear cells. These receptors were obtained from a human donor with common variable immunodeficiency.

The sequenced part of the CDR3 DNA is TGTGCCAGCAGGGGGACTAGCGGGAAAGCTTACAATGAG. Translating it yields CASRGTSGKAYNE. The complete CDR3 sequence is CASRGTSGKAYNEQFF. The chain combines TRBV7-3 with TRBJ2-1; 13 bases fit TRBD2. The read stops 3 residues short of the end of the CDR3; the missing end is completed from the germline J gene. V dropped 6 bases and J dropped 4; count of bases not matched to a gene: 6. Looked up from germline, CDR1 is SGHTA and CDR2 is FQGTGA. This CDR3 comprises 16 residues.

This clone was seen many times. The read terminates 3 residues ahead of where the CDR3 ends, so the germline J gene completes it. This chain links TRBV20-1 with TRBJ1-6, with 10 nucleotides matching TRBD1. The CDR3 length is 14 residues. V was clipped by 2 bases and J by 12 bases; unmatched bases: 7. In germline, CDR1 is DFQATT, CDR2 SNEGSKA (reference sequence). Incomplete CDR3 DNA: TGCAGTGCTAGACCCTACGGACAGGGGGAACCC. It translates to CSARPYGQGEP. The whole CDR3 sequence reads CSARPYGQGEPLHF.

The sample holds a few counts of this clone. The read ends 3 residues shy of where the CDR3 ends; the end is completed using the germline J gene. The V and J genes are TRBV6-2 or TRBV6-3 and TRBJ1-2; D is unresolved. The CDR3 extends over 14 amino acids. Germline values: CDR1 MNHEY, CDR2 SVGEGT. Trimming pared 6 bases from V and 0 bases from J, leaving 11 bases between. This CDR3 reads CASRDTASNYGYTF. The DNA read from the CDR3 is TGTGCCAGCAGAGACACCGCCTCTAACTATGGC.

A remark on this clone: The read halts 3 residues ahead of the CDR3 end, with the missing end drawn from the germline J gene. This rearrangement joins TRBV20-1 to TRBJ2-5, with 10 bases lining up with TRBD2. The CDR3 loop spans 16 amino acids. Germline V gene data show CDR1 as DFQATT and CDR2 as SNEGSKA (reference sequence). The V and J ends lost 0 bases and 3 bases, in that order; junction bases with no gene match: 7. The CDR3 is CSARDFQREGKETQYF. The sequenced part of the CDR3 DNA is TGCAGTGCTAGAGATTTTCAGCGGGAGGGGAAAGAGACC.

With regard to this clone: The observed sequence ends 3 residues before the CDR3 terminus, with the missing tail filled in from the germline J gene. The rearrangement uses TRBV7-8 and TRBJ2-7; 9 nucleotides align to TRBD2. Germline assignment: CDR1 SGHVS and CDR2 FQNEAQ. V gave up 1 base and J gave up 2 bases; unmatched junction bases: 3. The length of the CDR3 is 15 residues. The CDR3 here is CASSLDRGRAYEQYF. The part of the CDR3 DNA that was read is TGTGCCAGCAGCTTAGATCGCGGGAGGGCCTACGAG.

A note on this clone: Read data end 3 residues before the CDR3 end; the end is taken from the germline J gene. J is TRBJ2-5 and V is TRBV6-1, with 8 positions matching TRBD1. The CDR3 covers 14 residues. V gave up 0 bases and J gave up 7 bases; unmatched junction bases: 4. The germline V gene encodes CDR1 MNHNS and CDR2 SASEGT. The CDR3 reads CASSEAQGARTQYF. The DNA read from the CDR3 is TGTGCCAGCAGTGAAGCCCAGGGGGCGCGGACC.

As to this clone: Read data end 3 residues before the CDR3 end; the end is taken from the germline J gene. The J gene is TRBJ1-1, the V gene TRBV7-3, with unresolved D. Germline V lookup: CDR1 SGHTA, CDR2 FQGTGA. V was clipped by 2 bases and J by 1 base, with 14 bases between them. CDR3 length: 16 amino acids. The CDR3 sequence: CASSLYLSGKNTEAFF. The sequenced part of the CDR3 DNA is TGTGCCAGCAGCTTATATTTAAGCGGGAAGAACACTGAA.

Only a few counts were recorded for this clone. Read coverage stops 3 residues before the CDR3 terminus; the germline J gene supplies the remainder. The V gene is TRBV19, the J gene TRBJ1-5; D call uncertain. This CDR3 region has 15 residues. Germline CDR1 and CDR2: LNHDA and SQIVND (reference sequence). Deletions cut 3 bases from V and 4 bases from J, with 13 bases between. The CDR3 DNA, read in part, is TGTGCCAGTAGTATCCTCGCAGTCCTTAATCAGCCC. Protein sequence: CASSILAVLNQP. The complete CDR3 protein is CASSILAVLNQPQHF.

This clone has a count of ten or more. The read ends 3 residues shy of where the CDR3 ends; the end is completed using the germline J gene. The chain employs TRBV29-1 and TRBJ2-1; TRBD1 is a possible D gene (5 bases). The ends were cut back, 4 bases at V and 7 bases at J, with 14 bases in the middle. The CDR3 is 13 residues long. The germline V gene has CDR1 SQVTM and CDR2 ANQGSEA. Incomplete CDR3 DNA: TGCAGCGTTGTAGAGCAGGGTGGAAATGAG. Translation: CSVVEQGGNE. The entire CDR3 protein is CSVVEQGGNEQFF.

This clone turned up a few times. Sequencing ends 3 residues short of the CDR3 end; the germline J gene provides the rest. The chain recombines TRBV7-9 with TRBJ1-4; D gene uncertain. The CDR3 is made up of 15 amino acids. V lost 5 bases, J lost 7 bases, and 17 bases lay in between. CDR1 SEHNR and CDR2 FQNEAQ come from the germline V gene (reference sequence). The chain's CDR3 is CASSLATPLGEKLFF. CDR3 DNA, as far as it was read: TGTGCCAGCAGCCTGGCGACTCCGTTGGGTGAAAAA.

This clone appeared a few times. Coverage ceases 3 residues before the CDR3 finishes, and the germline J gene fills in the end. V usage is TRBV7-2 and J usage is TRBJ2-1, with TRBD2 matching 10 bases. The CDR3 loop spans 15 amino acids. V lost 1 base and J lost 6; bases outside the gene matches: 3. Germline values: CDR1 SGHTA, CDR2 FQGNSA. This CDR3 is CASSLGLAGPNEQFF. CDR3 DNA (partial): TGTGCCAGCAGCTTAGGACTAGCGGGCCCCAATGAG.

Turning to this clone: The read terminates 3 residues ahead of where the CDR3 ends, so the germline J gene completes it. V is TRBV6-1 and J is TRBJ1-1; TRBD1 matches at 8 bases. The germline V gene has CDR1 MNHNS and CDR2 SASEGT. V lost 0 bases and J lost 5; bases outside the gene matches: 8. The CDR3 totals 16 residues. The CDR3 region is CASSEAPGRGRTEAFF. Partial CDR3 DNA: TGTGCCAGCAGTGAAGCCCCGGGCAGGGGGCGGACTGAA.

This clone has only a few counts. One end of the junction varies from germline; a read error may be responsible. The CDR3 sequence is CASSPAGVGPYEQYF. The CDR3 DNA, read in part, is TGTGCTAGCAGCCCCGCGGGAGTTGGCCCCTACGAG. This rearrangement joins TRBV7-7 to TRBJ2-7; 7 positions match TRBD2. The read terminates 3 residues before the CDR3 end, so the remaining end is supplied by the germline J gene. Germline CDR1 is SSHAT and CDR2 is FNYEAQ (reference sequence). The CDR3 totals 15 residues.

Here the CDR3 reads CASAPTDKRTYEQYF. Partial CDR3 DNA: TGTGCCAGCGCCCCTACGGACAAGAGAACCTACGAG. The chain recombines TRBV2 with TRBJ2-7, with D possibly matching TRBD1 (5 bases). Read coverage stops 3 residues before the CDR3 terminus; the germline J gene supplies the remainder. Trimming removed 8 bases from V and 2 bases from J, with 19 bases in between. Germline assignment: CDR1 SNHLY and CDR2 FYNNEI. CDR3 size: 15 residues.

This clone showed up just a few times. The CDR3 extends 3 residues past the end of the read, so its final part is completed from the germline J gene. This chain links TRBV7-9 with TRBJ2-3, with 9 bases matching TRBD1. The CDR3 sequence is 15 residues long. Trimming cost V 5 bases and J 3 bases; bases outside gene matches: 6. CDR1 and CDR2 from the germline V gene are SEHNR and FQNEAQ (reference sequence). CDR3 bases read: TGTGCCAGCAGCCCACAGGGGGCCGAAACAGATACG. Protein: CASSPQGAETDT. The whole CDR3 protein reads CASSPQGAETDTQYF.

This clone has a count of ten or more. The read is 3 residues too short to cover the CDR3 end, so that end is filled in from the germline J gene. The rearrangement joins TRBV18 to TRBJ2-5; 13 nucleotides match TRBD2. The CDR3 extends over 17 amino acids. Trimming cost V 2 bases and J 5 bases; bases outside gene matches: 8. In germline, CDR1 is KGHSH, CDR2 LQKENI. CDR3 loop: CASSPRTSGSAAETQYF. Partial CDR3 DNA: TGTGCCAGCTCACCAAGGACTAGCGGGAGTGCAGCTGAGACC.

A remark on this clone: Coverage ceases 3 residues before the CDR3 finishes, and the germline J gene fills in the end. This chain connects TRBV2 to TRBJ1-4; D ambiguous. Germline V gene lookup returns CDR1 SNHLY and CDR2 FYNNEI. The CDR3 runs to 13 residues. V dropped 4 bases and J dropped 7 bases, with 10 bases sitting between them. The CDR3 here is CASSVSSGEKLFF. The covered CDR3 bases are TGTGCCAGCAGTGTTTCTTCCGGTGAAAAA.

This clone was counted between two and nine times. With the read ending 3 residues before the CDR3 end, the germline J gene is used to fill in that end. The V and J genes are TRBV6-1 and TRBJ1-5, with unresolved D. Germline assignment: CDR1 MNHNS and CDR2 SASEGT. This CDR3 region has 15 residues. Trimming removed 3 bases at V and 2 bases at J, with 11 bases between. The CDR3 spells CASSEASSGNQPQHF. The sequenced part of the CDR3 DNA is TGTGCCAGCAGTGAGGCATCGAGTGGCAATCAGCCC.

In this sample, this clone turned up many times. CDR3 loop: CASSPVPTSRFDTQYF. The covered CDR3 bases are TGCGCCAGCAGCCCAGTACCGACTAGTAGATTCGATACG. The chain couples TRBV5-1 to TRBJ2-3; D is perhaps TRBD2 (6 bases). Read coverage stops 3 residues before the CDR3 terminus; the germline J gene supplies the remainder. The V gene lost 4 bases and the J gene lost 6 bases, with 21 bases spanning the gap. CDR1 is SGHRS and CDR2 is YFSETQ in the germline V gene. The CDR3 runs 16 residues. Supplemented by reference TRBV5-1 and TRBJ2-3, the full variable domain reads KAGVTQTPRYLIKTRGQQVTLSCSPISGHRSVSWYQQTPGQGLQFLFEYFSETQRNKGNFPGRFSGRQFSNSRSEMNVSTLELGDSALYLCASSPVPTSRFDTQYFGPGTRLTVL.

On this clone itself: The read halts 3 residues ahead of the CDR3 end, with the missing end drawn from the germline J gene. The chain links TRBV7-9 to TRBJ2-3; 7 bases line up with TRBD1. Germline lookup yields CDR1 SEHNR and CDR2 FQNEAQ (reference sequence). The CDR3 has 15 residues. J was trimmed by 3 bases and V by 5 bases; bases with no gene match: 8. The CDR3 here is CASSLFSGGTDTQYF. The part of the CDR3 DNA that was read is TGTGCCAGCAGCCTCTTCTCAGGGGGTACAGATACG.

This clone was found many times. The read terminates 3 residues before the CDR3 end, so the remaining end is supplied by the germline J gene. The rearrangement joins TRBV18 to TRBJ2-5, with TRBD1 as a possible D gene (6 bases). The ends were cut back, 8 bases at V and 5 bases at J, with 18 bases in the middle. The CDR3 has 14 amino acids. Germline-derived CDR1 and CDR2 are KGHSH and LQKENI. This chain's CDR3 is CASTGTILVETQYF. The covered CDR3 bases are TGTGCCAGCACCGGGACAATCCTTGTTGAGACC.

As for this clone: Read sequence stops 3 residues before the CDR3 end, and the germline J gene provides the missing end. This same CDR3 is encoded by further DNA sequences in the sample. The chain joins TRBV18 to TRBJ1-1; a weak D match, TRBD1 (6 bases). Trimming cost V 6 bases and J 5 bases, with 10 bases left between them. This CDR3 spans 12 amino acids. Germline-derived CDR1 and CDR2 are KGHSH and LQKENI. CDR3 in amino acids: CASSPGQTEAFF. The DNA read from the CDR3 is TGTGCCAGCTCGCCGGGACAAACTGAA.

In its sample, this clone was seen a few times. With the read ending 3 residues before the CDR3 end, the germline J gene is used to fill in that end. The V and J genes are TRBV18 and TRBJ1-5; TRBD1 aligns across 7 bases. The CDR3 extends over 15 amino acids. The germline V gene encodes CDR1 KGHSH and CDR2 LQKENI. The junction had 3 bases not matched to a gene; V was cut back by 0 bases and J by 4 bases. The sequenced CDR3 bases are TGTGCCAGCTCACCACCGGGGGACAGAAATCAGCCC. It translates to CASSPPGDRNQP. The entire CDR3 protein reads CASSPPGDRNQPQHF.

This clone appeared a few times. Coverage ceases 3 residues before the CDR3 finishes, and the germline J gene fills in the end. The chain employs TRBV7-2 and TRBJ1-3, with a weak D call TRBD1 (6 bases). The ends were cut back, 7 bases at V and 0 bases at J, with 10 bases in the middle. CDR1 and CDR2 from the germline V gene are SGHTA and FQGNSA. CDR3 size: 14 residues. CDR3 sequence: CASKDSHSGNTIYF. Partial CDR3 DNA: TGTGCCAGCAAGGACAGCCACTCTGGAAACACC. The full variable domain, in which reference TRBV7-2 and TRBJ1-3 provide the parts outside the CDR3, is GAGVSQSPSNKVTEKGKDVELRCDPISGHTALYWYRQSLGQGLEFLIYFQGNSAPDKSGLPSDRFSAERTGGSVSTLTIQRTQQEDSAVYLCASKDSHSGNTIYFGEGSWLTVV.

This clone has at least ten counts. The CDR3 end falls 3 residues outside the read, so it is completed with the germline J gene. The chain recombines TRBV19 with TRBJ1-1, with D tentatively TRBD1 (6 bases). CDR3 size: 16 residues. CDR1 is LNHDA, CDR2 SQIVND, per germline (reference sequence). The V gene lost 7 bases and the J gene lost 5 bases, with 23 bases spanning the gap. The CDR3 here is CASTSIRGPSGTEAFF. Partial CDR3 DNA: TGTGCCAGTACCTCGATCAGGGGCCCCTCGGGAACTGAA.

This clone is medium-sized by share. The read gets to within 3 residues of the CDR3 end, and the germline J gene fills in the rest. The chain links TRBV18 to TRBJ2-3, with 11 bases aligning to TRBD2. CDR3 size: 16 residues. With V trimmed by 5 bases and J by 0 bases, 4 bases remained unmatched. Germline assignment: CDR1 KGHSH and CDR2 LQKENI. CDR3 residues: CASSSTSGTSTDTQYF. CDR3 DNA, as far as it was read: TGTGCCAGCTCATCGACTAGCGGGACTAGCACAGATACG.

Points on this clone: The read falls 3 residues short of the CDR3 end, and the missing part is taken from the germline J gene. The rearrangement uses TRBV18 and TRBJ1-3, with 7 bases that match TRBD1. Germline V gives CDR1 KGHSH, CDR2 LQKENI. The ends lost 2 bases at V and 2 bases at J; junction bases unmatched: 3. The CDR3 extends over 15 amino acids. CDR3 DNA, as far as it was read: TGTGCCAGCTCACCATCAACAGGGGCTGGAAACACC. The encoded protein is CASSPSTGAGNT. The CDR3, in full, reads CASSPSTGAGNTIYF.

Comments on this clone: The read terminates 3 residues ahead of where the CDR3 ends, so the germline J gene completes it. The chain has TRBV6-2 or TRBV6-3 and TRBJ2-7, with a tentative D call TRBD2 (6 bases). Per germline, CDR1 MNHEY and CDR2 SVGEGT. V was clipped by 7 bases and J by 1 base, with 20 bases between them. This CDR3 has 16 residues. The sequenced CDR3 bases are TGTGCCAGCACCCCCCGGGCGCTAGCGATTTCCTACGAG. It yields the protein CASTPRALAISYE. The entire CDR3 sequence reads CASTPRALAISYEQYF.

To note about this clone: Coverage ceases 3 residues before the CDR3 finishes, and the germline J gene fills in the end. This chain connects TRBV18 to TRBJ1-1; no reliable D call. V was cut by 2 bases and J by 4 bases, with 17 bases left in between. The CDR3 has 16 amino acids. Germline values: CDR1 KGHSH, CDR2 LQKENI. CDR3 loop: CASSPTQPGRGTEAFF. CDR3 bases read: TGTGCCAGCTCACCAACTCAGCCAGGTCGGGGCACTGAA. The full variable domain, its missing parts supplied by reference TRBV18 and TRBJ1-1, is NAGVMQNPRHLVRRRGQEARLRCSPMKGHSHVYWYRQLPEEGLKFMVYLQKENIIDESGMPKERFSAEFPKEGPSILRIQQVVRGDSAAYFCASSPTQPGRGTEAFFGQGTRLTVV.

This clone was detected many times. The read stops 3 residues short of the end of the CDR3; the missing end is completed from the germline J gene. The rearrangement joins TRBV7-9 to TRBJ2-7, with 10 bases fitting TRBD2. Germline V gene sequence: CDR1 SEHNR, CDR2 FQNEAQ (reference sequence). The J segment lost 6 bases and the V segment lost 1 base, leaving 3 bases of the junction unmatched. CDR3 length: 14 residues. The DNA read from the CDR3 is TGTGCCAGCAGCTTAGTCCTAGCGGGAGTCGAG. Translating it yields CASSLVLAGVE. The CDR3, in full, reads CASSLVLAGVEQYF.